This T cell receptor (beta chain) was recovered during a study of blood T cells in healthy people across ages. V was clipped by 5 bases and J by 6 bases, with 11 bases between them. Germline V lookup: CDR1 SGHNT, CDR2 YENEEA. The CDR3 length is 12 residues. Alongside a J-beta primer mix, a sample-barcoded 5' primer served in a second PCR lasting about 7 to 12 cycles. TCRdb reanalysed the 5' RACE reads using MiXCR and keeps one entry per CDR3 protein. The profile shows 710,000 or so distinct CDR3 sequences, about a fifth of them singletons. This chain connects TRBV11-3 to TRBJ2-7; a possible D gene is TRBD1 (5 bases). The receptor was isolated from a man between 65 and 79 years old in good health. What was sequenced was blood. CDR3 in DNA: TGTGCCAGCAGCGCTACGGACATCGAGCAGTACGTC. Residues: CASSATDIEQYV.